These 9 T cell receptor beta chains came from one sample sequenced in a study of control samples from healthy donors and cancer patients. Assay: immunoSEQ multiplex PCR; the TCRdb copy retains only in-frame clones and omits some. The sample includes more than 85,000 clones, 90% seen only once; the top ten take 4.4%. Sequencing was performed on blood. All receptors derive from a human donor in good health. The donor label of this sample is uncertain.

V gene TRBV18 combines with J gene TRBJ1-5; 10 bases fit TRBD1. Losses at the gene ends were 5 bases for V and 7 bases for J; bases not matched to a gene: 5. Germline-derived CDR1 and CDR2 are KGHSH and LQKENI. This CDR3 comprises 14 residues. CDR3 in amino acids: CASSRGQGIQPQHF. CDR3 bases: TGTGCCAGCTCAAGGGGACAGGGGATCCAGCCCCAGCATTTT.

The chain joins TRBV19 to TRBJ2-2; D is unresolved. The V end was cut by 0 bases, the J end by 4 bases, with 6 bases between. The CDR3 extends over 14 amino acids. Germline values: CDR1 LNHDA, CDR2 SQIVND (reference sequence). CDR3 sequence: CASSIDTSTGELFF. DNA of the CDR3: TGTGCCAGTAGTATAGACACCAGCACCGGGGAGCTGTTTTTT.

The chain employs TRBV6-5 and TRBJ1-3; tentative D call: TRBD1 (5 bases). The germline CDR1 and CDR2 sequences are MNHEY and SVGAGI. This CDR3 is built from 16 residues. The V end lost 4 bases, the J end lost 0 bases, and 13 bases lay between the germline ends. DNA of the CDR3: TGTGCCAGCAGTTCACGACAGCGGAGCTCTGGAAACACCATATATTTT. It codes for CASSSRQRSSGNTIYF.

The chain recombines TRBV5-1 with TRBJ1-5; no reliable D call. V lost 1 base and J 2 bases, leaving 16 bases between the germline ends. The CDR3 length is 17 residues. CDR1 is SGHRS, CDR2 YFSETQ, per germline. In DNA, the CDR3 is TGCGCCAGCAGCTTGCGCAGCCCCCCCGGTGGCAATCAGCCCCAGCATTTT. It translates to CASSLRSPPGGNQPQHF. Together with reference TRBV5-1 and TRBJ1-5, the CDR3 gives the full variable domain: KAGVTQTPRYLIKTRGQQVTLSCSPISGHRSVSWYQQTPGQGLQFLFEYFSETQRNKGNFPGRFSGRQFSNSRSEMNVSTLELGDSALYLCASSLRSPPGGNQPQHFGDGTRLSIL.

The chain links TRBV14 to TRBJ1-1, with 8 positions matching TRBD1. Germline trimming cut 6 bases from V and 7 bases from J; bases unmatched to any gene: 19. CDR3 size: 17 residues. CDR1 and CDR2 from the germline V gene are SGHDN and FVKESK. CDR3 region: CASSILPGQGRRYEAFF. CDR3 DNA sequence: TGTGCCAGCAGTATTTTGCCCGGACAGGGCCGGCGGTATGAAGCTTTCTTT.

This chain joins TRBV6-6 and TRBJ1-1, with D possibly being TRBD1 (5 bases). This CDR3 region has 13 residues. V lost 5 bases, J lost 5 bases, and 12 bases lay in between. Germline lookup yields CDR1 MNHNY and CDR2 SVGAGI (reference sequence). As DNA, the CDR3 is TGTGCCAGCAGTATAATGCAGGGAACTGAAGCTTTCTTT. This gives the protein CASSIMQGTEAFF.

This clone was seen just once. J is TRBJ2-2 and V is TRBV24-1, with D perhaps matching TRBD1 or TRBD2 (5 bases each). Germline CDR1 and CDR2: KGHDR and SFDVKD. The CDR3 spans 15 residues. V was trimmed by 3 bases and J by 5 bases, leaving 12 bases between them. Written as DNA, the CDR3 is TGTGCCACCAGTGATGCGGTCGGGGCAACCGGGGAGCTGTTTTTT. Its protein product is CATSDAVGATGELFF.

The chain recombines TRBV11-2 with TRBJ2-3, with TRBD2 matching over 7 bases. Per the germline V gene, CDR1 is SGHAT and CDR2 is FQNNGV. J was trimmed by 3 bases and V by 2 bases; bases with no gene match: 5. The CDR3 runs to 15 residues. The CDR3 coding sequence is TGTGCCAGCAGCTTAAAAGGCGGGAGTACAGATACGCAGTATTTT. It is translated as CASSLKGGSTDTQYF. Full variable domain (missing parts from reference TRBV11-2 and TRBJ2-3): EAGVAQSPRYKIIEKRQSVAFWCNPISGHATLYWYQQILGQGPKLLIQFQNNGVVDDSQLPKDRFSAERLKGVDSTLKIQPAKLEDSAVYLCASSLKGGSTDTQYFGPGTRLTVL.

The gene calls are TRBV6-5 and TRBJ2-2, with TRBD1 matching 7 bases. J was trimmed by 1 base and V by 6 bases; bases with no gene match: 5. CDR3 length: 15 residues. Germline CDR1 MNHEY, CDR2 SVGAGI. The CDR3 is CASSSRTGNTGELFF. The CDR3 DNA reads as TGTGCCAGCAGCAGTAGGACAGGGAACACCGGGGAGCTGTTTTTT.